Listed below are T cell receptor beta chains from one sample, sequenced in a study of blood T cell repertoires in COVID-19. TCRdb keeps only in-frame clones here, not all; method: immunoSEQ multiplex PCR. The table records 150,000 to 200,000 clones, around 80% of them present only once. The sample was PBMCs or T cells enriched from blood (not recorded which). Source of these receptors: a woman aged 50 to 60 with acute COVID-19. The CDR3 runs from the conserved cysteine through the conserved F or W. The D gene is left open where the match is weak. The size of a clone is reported for some rows only, either as once, few or many, or as a class for expanded clones.

. . TRBJ2-3 TRBV27 CASSVSEPQGDTQYF TGTGCCAGCAGTGTCTCCGAGCCTCAGGGGGATACGCAGTATTTT
. . TRBJ1-1 TRBV5-6 CASSPPQAMNTEAFF TGTGCCAGCAGCCCCCCCCAGGCCATGAACACTGAAGCTTTCTTT
TRBD1 . TRBJ1-2 TRBV14 CASSHLRQGPNGYTF TGTGCCAGCAGCCACCTGCGACAGGGTCCTAATGGCTACACCTTC
. few TRBJ2-1 TRBV5-1 CASSLRTGGSNEQFF TGCGCCAGCAGCTTACGGACAGGAGGGAGCAATGAGCAGTTCTTC
. . TRBJ2-6 TRBV2 CASSEGLGQGANVLTF TGTGCCAGCAGTGAAGGATTGGGGCAGGGGGCCAACGTCCTGACTTTC
. . TRBJ1-4 TRBV7-7 CASSLDRESEKLFF TGTGCCAGCAGCTTAGACAGGGAGAGTGAAAAACTGTTTTTT
. . TRBJ1-2 TRBV7-9 CASSLGAGDTHGYTF TGTGCCAGCAGCTTAGGGGCGGGAGACACACATGGCTACACCTTC
TRBD1 . TRBJ1-1 TRBV30 CAWSRDRNTEAFF TGTGCCTGGAGCCGGGACAGGAACACTGAAGCTTTCTTT
. . TRBJ1-4 TRBV5-1 CASSMTALGEKLFF TGCGCCAGCAGCATGACAGCCTTAGGGGAAAAACTGTTTTTT
. . TRBJ1-2 TRBV7-9 CASSLGAGPDGYTF TGTGCCAGCAGCTTGGGTGCGGGCCCCGATGGCTACACCTTC
. . TRBJ1-1 TRBV14 CASSQWATDTEAFF TGTGCCAGCAGCCAATGGGCTACGGACACTGAAGCTTTCTTT
. . TRBJ2-3 TRBV7-2 CASSPTGLSTDTQYF TGTGCCAGCAGCCCCACGGGACTCAGCACAGATACGCAGTATTTT
. . TRBJ1-5 TRBV5-5 CASSPSGGSRQPQHF TGTGCCAGCAGCCCCAGTGGAGGGAGTCGGCAGCCCCAGCATTTT
. once TRBJ2-1 TRBV19 CASRQGTPYNEQFF TGTGCCAGTAGACAGGGGACTCCCTACAATGAGCAGTTCTTC
. . TRBJ1-3 TRBV6-5 CASGGSSENTIYF TGTGCCAGCGGGGGGTCCTCTGAAAACACCATATATTTT
. . TRBJ1-4 TRBV18 CASSPSLGRDNEKLFF TGTGCCAGCTCGCCCTCTCTAGGCAGGGATAATGAAAAACTGTTTTTT
TRBD1 . TRBJ2-1 TRBV6-5 CATATGQGQFF TGTGCCACCGCGACAGGGCAGGGGCAGTTCTTC
. . TRBJ2-1 TRBV7-6 CASSADNYNEQFF TGTGCCAGCAGCGCTGACAATTACAATGAGCAGTTCTTC
. . TRBJ2-3 TRBV11-2 CASSTSTDTQYF TGTGCCAGCAGCACAAGCACAGATACGCAGTATTTT
. few TRBJ1-6 TRBV6-5 CASSYSTARGWALHF TGTGCCAGCAGTTACTCGACAGCTCGGGGGTGGGCCCTCCACTTT
TRBD1 . TRBJ1-5 TRBV3-1/TRBV3-2 CASSQTGGSNQPQHF TGTGCCAGCAGCCAGACAGGGGGCAGCAATCAGCCCCAGCATTTT
. . TRBJ1-2 TRBV7-2 CASSLDRAGYTF TGTGCCAGCAGCTTAGACAGGGCTGGCTACACCTTC
. . TRBJ1-1 TRBV2 CASSDHLNTEAFF TGTGCCAGCAGTGACCACTTGAACACTGAAGCTTTCTTT
. . TRBJ2-5 TRBV25-1 CASSDRGIETQYF TGTGCCAGCAGTGACAGGGGAATTGAGACCCAGTACTTC
. . TRBJ2-5 TRBV18 CASSPQRQEQETQYF TGTGCCAGCTCACCTCAAAGACAGGAGCAAGAGACCCAGTACTTC
. . TRBJ2-3 TRBV10-3 CAISALSGGDTQYF TGTGCCATCAGTGCCCTATCCGGGGGAGATACGCAGTATTTT
. . TRBJ1-2 TRBV11-1 CASSYQDANYGYTF TGTGCCAGCAGCTATCAGGATGCCAACTATGGCTACACCTTC
. . TRBJ2-5 TRBV9 CASSGLRTAQETQYF TGTGCCAGCAGCGGCCTACGGACAGCCCAAGAGACCCAGTACTTC
. . TRBJ2-3 TRBV19 CASRETGFIDTQYF TGTGCCAGTAGAGAAACAGGGTTCATAGATACGCAGTATTTT
TRBD2 once TRBJ2-1 TRBV5-6 CASSLTAGGGYNEQFF TGTGCCAGCAGCTTAACCGCGGGGGGCGGGTACAATGAGCAGTTCTTC
. . TRBJ2-3 TRBV5-5 CASSPGSDTQYF TGTGCCAGCAGCCCAGGGTCAGATACGCAGTATTTT
TRBD2 . TRBJ2-2 TRBV11-2 CASSVTSGGAFTGELFF TGTGCCAGCAGCGTTACTAGCGGGGGCGCGTTCACCGGGGAGCTGTTTTTT
TRBD1 . TRBJ2-2 TRBV7-3 CASSRTGFRGANTGELFF TGTGCCAGCAGCCGGACAGGCTTTCGGGGCGCGAACACCGGGGAGCTGTTTTTT
. once TRBJ2-3 TRBV2 CASSPRGISTDTQYF TGTGCCAGCAGCCCTCGGGGGATTAGCACAGATACGCAGTATTTT
TRBD1 . TRBJ1-5 TRBV27 CASSSLGQAINQPQHF TGTGCCAGCAGTTCGTTAGGACAGGCGATCAATCAGCCCCAGCATTTT
. . TRBJ2-2 TRBV6-5 CATSLRVRVTGELFF TGTGCCACGAGCCTCAGGGTGCGTGTCACCGGGGAGCTGTTTTTT
. . TRBJ1-1 TRBV7-6 CASSPRGQLNTEAFF TGTGCCAGCAGCCCTCGAGGGCAGTTGAACACTGAAGCTTTCTTT
TRBD1 . TRBJ1-4 TRBV7-8 CASSPVDRGGGKLFF TGTGCCAGCAGCCCCGTCGACAGGGGTGGGGGAAAACTGTTTTTT
TRBD2 . TRBJ2-5 TRBV30 CAWSSSGGFQETQYF TGTGCCTGGAGTTCTAGCGGGGGGTTCCAAGAGACCCAGTACTTC
. . TRBJ1-5 TRBV5-1 CASSLGTESNQPQHF TGCGCCAGCAGCTTGGGGACAGAGAGCAATCAGCCCCAGCATTTT
TRBD1 . TRBJ1-2 TRBV6-5 CASRPRDRWGYTF TGTGCCAGCAGACCCCGGGACAGGTGGGGCTACACCTTC
. . TRBJ1-1 TRBV28 CASSSSLGGGNTEAFF TGTGCCAGCAGTTCCTCCTTGGGGGGTGGTAACACTGAAGCTTTCTTT
TRBD2 . TRBJ2-1 TRBV9 CASSVGGSGGYNEQFF TGTGCCAGCAGCGTAGGAGGTAGCGGGGGGTACAATGAGCAGTTCTTC